This T cell receptor beta chain was documented in a study of molecular identifiers for immune sequencing clone quantification. This clonotype occurred many times. The CDR3 spans 13 residues. Trimming pared 2 bases from V and 7 bases from J, leaving 8 bases between. Germline CDR1 and CDR2: MDHEN and SYDVKM. Methods described previously, with TCR primers listed, were used for bulk TCR libraries. MiXCR, applied by TCRdb to the PCR reads, yields one record per CDR3 protein. Of around 89,000 distinct CDR3 sequences detected, roughly 19% appear once; the ten largest clones hold 0.7% to 0.95%. This TCR was sampled from a human donor in good health. Some libraries in this study had Jurkat cell RNA spiked in. What was sequenced was naive CD8+ T cells from blood, with Jurkat cell RNA spiked in. The subset was: FACS-sorted CD8+CD4-CCR7+CD45RA+ naive T cells. The chain couples TRBV28 to TRBJ2-2; D is tentatively TRBD1 or TRBD2 (5 bases each). The CDR3 DNA follows: TGTGCCAGCAGTTTAGGGGGTGGCGGGGAGCTGTTTTTT. Protein sequence: CASSLGGGGELFF.